These T cell receptor beta chains were read from a single sample in a study of beta chain features in type 1 diabetes. Data came from immunoSEQ multiplex PCR; TCRdb stores just in-frame clones and leaves some out. The sample includes 240,000 or so clones, 20% seen only once; the top ten take around 0.029%. Sequenced: naive CD4+ T cells from blood. These receptors all stem from a woman in her thirties or forties with type 1 diabetes. CDR3s include the opening cysteine and the closing phenylalanine or tryptophan. D genes are given only for firm matches. Part of the rows lack a size; the others show once, few, many or a class for expanded clones.

D,V,J,size,CDR3,DNA
.,TRBV29-1,TRBJ2-4,.,CSALEKAKNIQYF,TGCAGCGCCCTAGAAAAGGCCAAAAACATTCAGTACTTC
.,TRBV29-1,TRBJ1-3,.,CSASPGSGNTIYF,TGCAGTGCCTCCCCGGGCTCTGGAAACACCATATATTTT
.,TRBV2,TRBJ2-5,.,CASSSGQETQYF,TGTGCCAGCAGTAGCGGGCAAGAGACCCAGTACTTC
.,TRBV29-1,TRBJ2-2,few,CSVEETQQFPGELFF,TGCAGCGTTGAAGAGACACAGCAATTTCCCGGGGAGCTGTTTTTT
TRBD2,TRBV4-3,TRBJ2-1,.,CASSRQGTGGQKRNEQFF,TGCGCCAGCAGCCGACAAGGGACGGGGGGGCAGAAGAGGAATGAGCAGTTCTTC
.,TRBV29-1,TRBJ2-5,.,CSVQESQETQYF,TGCAGCGTTCAGGAATCCCAAGAGACCCAGTACTTC
TRBD1,TRBV23-1,TRBJ1-3,few,CASSPVDRVPRSGNTIYF,TGCGCCAGCAGTCCGGTCGACAGGGTTCCTCGCTCTGGAAACACCATATATTTT
.,TRBV4-3,TRBJ1-2,.,CASSQDLTGTPRGGYTF,TGCGCCAGCAGCCAAGATCTCACAGGGACACCTAGGGGTGGCTACACCTTC
.,TRBV6-6,TRBJ1-6,.,CASRGFGGGANSPLHF,TGTGCCAGCAGGGGATTTGGTGGTGGGGCTAATTCACCCCTCCACTTT
.,TRBV29-1,TRBJ1-1,.,CSVSGGTEAFF,TGCAGCGTCTCAGGAGGGACTGAAGCTTTCTTT
.,TRBV30,TRBJ1-2,.,CAWRSGLYTF,TGTGCCTGGAGATCAGGATTGTACACCTTC
.,TRBV28,TRBJ1-2,few,CASSAGVTYGYTF,TGTGCCAGCAGTGCAGGGGTTACCTATGGCTACACCTTC
.,TRBV5-6,TRBJ2-1,few,CASSLISSLYYNEQFF,TGTGCCAGCAGCTTAATTAGCAGCCTCTACTACAATGAGCAGTTCTTC
.,TRBV19,TRBJ2-2,once,CASRTIRETGELFF,TGTGCCAGTAGAACGATAAGGGAGACCGGGGAGCTGTTTTTT
.,TRBV9,TRBJ2-1,.,CASSVGLAYEQFF,TGTGCCAGCAGCGTAGGCCTAGCCTATGAGCAGTTCTTC
.,TRBV18,TRBJ1-4,few,CASSSDSGEKLFF,TGTGCCAGCTCATCTGACTCGGGTGAAAAACTGTTTTTT
TRBD1,TRBV25-1,TRBJ2-7,few,CASRTGAYEQYF,TGTGCCAGTCGGACAGGGGCGTACGAGCAGTACTTC
.,TRBV5-1,TRBJ2-1,.,CASSLVTAKRHNEQFF,TGCGCCAGCAGCTTGGTGACAGCCAAGAGACACAATGAGCAGTTCTTC
.,TRBV29-1,TRBJ1-1,few,CSTRSGKTEAFF,TGCAGCACCCGGTCGGGTAAAACTGAAGCTTTCTTT
.,TRBV30,TRBJ2-5,few,CAWGEGGAGLKETQYF,TGTGCCTGGGGCGAGGGGGGGGCGGGCCTTAAAGAGACCCAGTACTTC
TRBD2,TRBV7-2,TRBJ2-7,few,CASSTGLAGASYEQYF,TGTGCCAGCAGCACGGGACTAGCGGGAGCCTCCTACGAGCAGTACTTC
TRBD1,TRBV7-2,TRBJ2-7,few,CASSLADRGHGQYF,TGTGCCAGCAGCTTAGCGGACAGGGGGCACGGGCAGTACTTC
TRBD1,TRBV9,TRBJ1-6,.,CASSARQGQGSPLHF,TGTGCCAGCAGCGCCCGACAGGGCCAGGGTTCACCCCTCCACTTT
.,TRBV7-2,TRBJ2-7,.,CASSALVGTETYEQYF,TGTGCCAGCAGCGCCCTGGTGGGGACTGAGACCTACGAGCAGTACTTC
.,TRBV4-3,TRBJ2-2,.,CASSQEPGNTGELFF,TGCGCCAGCAGCCAAGAACCGGGGAACACCGGGGAGCTGTTTTTT
.,TRBV27,TRBJ1-1,.,CASRRQTGLMNTEAFF,TGTGCCAGCAGGAGACAAACCGGACTCATGAACACTGAAGCTTTCTTT